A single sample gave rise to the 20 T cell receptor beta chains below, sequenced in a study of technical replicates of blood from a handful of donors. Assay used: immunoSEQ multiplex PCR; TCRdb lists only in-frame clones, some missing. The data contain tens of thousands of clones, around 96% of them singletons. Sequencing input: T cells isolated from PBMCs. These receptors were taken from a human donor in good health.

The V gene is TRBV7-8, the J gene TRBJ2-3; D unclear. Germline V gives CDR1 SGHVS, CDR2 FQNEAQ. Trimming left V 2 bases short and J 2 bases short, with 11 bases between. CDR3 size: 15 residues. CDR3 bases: TGTGCCAGCAGCTTAATAGCAGATCTCACAGATACGCAGTATTTT. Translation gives CASSLIADLTDTQYF.

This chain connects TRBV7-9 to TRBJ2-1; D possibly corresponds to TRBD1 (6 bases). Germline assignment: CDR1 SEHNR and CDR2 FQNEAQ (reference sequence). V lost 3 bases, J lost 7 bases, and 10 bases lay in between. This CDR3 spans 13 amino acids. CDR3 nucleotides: TGTGCCAGCAGCTTCCTACAGGGAAATGAGCAGTTCTTC. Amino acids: CASSFLQGNEQFF.

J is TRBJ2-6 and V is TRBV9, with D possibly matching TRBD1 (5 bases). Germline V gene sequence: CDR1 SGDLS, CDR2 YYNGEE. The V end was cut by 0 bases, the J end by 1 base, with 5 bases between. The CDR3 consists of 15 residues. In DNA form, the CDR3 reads TGTGCCAGCAGCGTAGCAGGGTCTGGGGCCAACGTCCTGACTTTC. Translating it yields CASSVAGSGANVLTF.

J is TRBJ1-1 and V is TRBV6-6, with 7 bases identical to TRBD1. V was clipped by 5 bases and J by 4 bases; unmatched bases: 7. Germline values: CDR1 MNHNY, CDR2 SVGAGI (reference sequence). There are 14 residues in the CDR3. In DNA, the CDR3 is TGTGCCAGCAGTCCCTATACAGGGGCCACTGAAGCTTTCTTT. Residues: CASSPYTGATEAFF.

DNA of the CDR3: TGTGCCAGCAGCCTTCGATTACAGGGGGCCGATCAGCCCCAGCATTTT. This sequence encodes CASSLRLQGADQPQHF. The chain carries TRBV14 and TRBJ1-5, with 9 nucleotides matching TRBD1. Germline V CDR1 and CDR2: SGHDN, FVKESK. V shed 4 bases, J shed 5 bases, and the junction held 9 bases outside the gene matches. The CDR3 loop spans 16 amino acids.

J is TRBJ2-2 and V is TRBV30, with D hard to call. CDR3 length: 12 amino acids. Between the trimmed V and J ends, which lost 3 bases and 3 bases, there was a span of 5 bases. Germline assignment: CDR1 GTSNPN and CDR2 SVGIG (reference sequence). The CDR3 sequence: CAWSPDTGELFF. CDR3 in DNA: TGTGCCTGGAGCCCAGACACCGGGGAGCTGTTTTTT.

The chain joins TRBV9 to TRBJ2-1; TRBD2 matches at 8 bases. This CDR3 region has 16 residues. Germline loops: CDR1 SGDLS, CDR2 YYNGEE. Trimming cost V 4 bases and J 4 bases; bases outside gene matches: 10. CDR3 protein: CASSLRTSGFYNEQFF. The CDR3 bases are TGTGCCAGCAGCCTTCGTACTAGCGGATTTTACAATGAGCAGTTCTTC.

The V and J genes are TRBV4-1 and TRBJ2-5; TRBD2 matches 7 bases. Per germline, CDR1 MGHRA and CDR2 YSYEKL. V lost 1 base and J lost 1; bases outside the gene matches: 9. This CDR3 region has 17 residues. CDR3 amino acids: CASSQGSSSGTQETQYF. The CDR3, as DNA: TGCGCCAGCAGCCAAGGTTCCTCGAGCGGGACCCAAGAGACCCAGTACTTC.

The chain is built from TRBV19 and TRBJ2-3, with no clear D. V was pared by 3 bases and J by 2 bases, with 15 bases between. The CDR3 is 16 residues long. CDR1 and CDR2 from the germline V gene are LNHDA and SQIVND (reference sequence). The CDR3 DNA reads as TGTGCCAGTAGTATCCAAGTTAAGCGCCCCACAGATACGCAGTATTTT. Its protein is CASSIQVKRPTDTQYF. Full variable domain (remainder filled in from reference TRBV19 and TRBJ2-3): DGGITQSPKYLFRKEGQNVTLSCEQNLNHDAMYWYRQDPGQGLRLIYYSQIVNDFQKGDIAEGYSVSREKKESFPLTVTSAQKNPTAFYLCASSIQVKRPTDTQYFGPGTRLTVL.

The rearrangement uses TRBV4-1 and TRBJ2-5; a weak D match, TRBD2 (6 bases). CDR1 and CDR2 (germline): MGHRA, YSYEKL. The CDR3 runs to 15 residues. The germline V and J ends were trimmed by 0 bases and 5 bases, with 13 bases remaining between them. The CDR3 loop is CASSQEGLATETQYF. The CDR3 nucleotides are TGCGCCAGCAGCCAAGAGGGCCTAGCGACGGAGACCCAGTACTTC.

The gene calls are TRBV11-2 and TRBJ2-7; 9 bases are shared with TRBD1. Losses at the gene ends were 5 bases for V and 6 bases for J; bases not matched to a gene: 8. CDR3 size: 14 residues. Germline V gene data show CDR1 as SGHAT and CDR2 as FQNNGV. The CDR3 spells CASSLQDRGGEQYF. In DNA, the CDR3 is TGTGCCAGCAGCCTCCAGGACAGGGGAGGCGAGCAGTACTTC.

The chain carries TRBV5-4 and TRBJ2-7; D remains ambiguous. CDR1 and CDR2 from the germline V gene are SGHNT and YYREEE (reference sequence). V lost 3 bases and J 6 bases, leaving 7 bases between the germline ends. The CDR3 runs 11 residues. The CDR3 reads CASSSQFEQYF. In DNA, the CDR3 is TGTGCCAGCAGCTCTCAGTTCGAGCAGTACTTC. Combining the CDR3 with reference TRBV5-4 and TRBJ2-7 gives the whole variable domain ETGVTQSPTHLIKTRGQQVTLRCSSQSGHNTVSWYQQALGQGPQFIFQYYREEENGRGNFPPRFSGLQFPNYSSELNVNALELDDSALYLCASSSQFEQYFGPGTRLTVT.

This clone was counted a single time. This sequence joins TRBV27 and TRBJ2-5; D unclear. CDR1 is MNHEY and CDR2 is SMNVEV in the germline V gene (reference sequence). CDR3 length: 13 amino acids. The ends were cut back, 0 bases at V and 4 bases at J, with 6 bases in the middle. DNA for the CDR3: TGTGCCAGCAGTTTATCCAAAATAGAGACCCAGTACTTC. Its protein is CASSLSKIETQYF.

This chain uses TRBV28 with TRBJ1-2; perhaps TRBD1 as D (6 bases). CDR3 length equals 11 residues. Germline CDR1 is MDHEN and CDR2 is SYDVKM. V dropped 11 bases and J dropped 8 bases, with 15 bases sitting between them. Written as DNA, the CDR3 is TGTGCCGGACAGTCGTCTATGGGCTACACCTTC. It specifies CAGQSSMGYTF.

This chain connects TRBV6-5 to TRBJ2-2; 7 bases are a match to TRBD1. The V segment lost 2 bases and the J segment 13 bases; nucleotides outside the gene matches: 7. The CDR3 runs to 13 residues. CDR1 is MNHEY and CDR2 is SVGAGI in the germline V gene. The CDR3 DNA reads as TGTGCCAGCAGTTACAACACAGGGGATGGGCTGTTTTTT. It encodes CASSYNTGDGLFF.

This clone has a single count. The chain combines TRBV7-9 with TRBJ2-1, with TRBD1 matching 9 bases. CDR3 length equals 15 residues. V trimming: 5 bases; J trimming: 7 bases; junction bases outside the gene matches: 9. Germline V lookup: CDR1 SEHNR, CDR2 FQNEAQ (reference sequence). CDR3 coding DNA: TGTGCCAGCAGCACCGGGACAGGGCGAGATAATGAGCAGTTCTTC. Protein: CASSTGTGRDNEQFF.

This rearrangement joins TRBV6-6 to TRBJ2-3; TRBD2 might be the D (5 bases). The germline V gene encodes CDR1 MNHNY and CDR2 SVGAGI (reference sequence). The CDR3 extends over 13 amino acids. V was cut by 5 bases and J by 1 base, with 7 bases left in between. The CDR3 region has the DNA TGTGCCAGCAGTCTAGCTCGCACAGATACGCAGTATTTT. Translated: CASSLARTDTQYF.

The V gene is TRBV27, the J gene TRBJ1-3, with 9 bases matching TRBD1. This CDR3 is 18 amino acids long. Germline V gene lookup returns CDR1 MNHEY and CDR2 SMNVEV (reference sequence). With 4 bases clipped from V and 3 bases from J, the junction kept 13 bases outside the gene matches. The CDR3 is CASSSLAYRDRDGNTIYF. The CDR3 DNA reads TGTGCCAGCAGTTCCCTCGCCTACCGGGACAGGGATGGAAACACCATATATTTT.

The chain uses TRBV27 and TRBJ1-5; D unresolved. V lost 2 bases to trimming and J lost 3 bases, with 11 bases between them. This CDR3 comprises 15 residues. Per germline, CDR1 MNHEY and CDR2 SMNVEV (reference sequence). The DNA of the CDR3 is TGTGCCAGCAGTTTAATGGGTACAGACAATCAGCCCCAGCATTTT. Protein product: CASSLMGTDNQPQHF.

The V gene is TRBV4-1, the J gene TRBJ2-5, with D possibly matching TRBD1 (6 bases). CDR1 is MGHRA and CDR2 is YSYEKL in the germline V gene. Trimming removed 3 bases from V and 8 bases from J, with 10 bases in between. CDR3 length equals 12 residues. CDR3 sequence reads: CASSHAQGTQYF. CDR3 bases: TGCGCCAGCAGCCACGCACAGGGAACCCAGTACTTC.